The subject of this entry is one T cell receptor beta chain. Per germline, CDR1 SGHTS and CDR2 YDEGEE. The CDR3 is 17 residues long. Losses at the gene ends were 4 bases for V and 8 bases for J; bases not matched to a gene: 18. The data were obtained in a study of blood T cell repertoires in COVID-19. Overall study: T cells, B-cell-depleted T cells, or PBMCs supplied cDNA or gDNA.

Assay used: immunoSEQ multiplex PCR; TCRdb lists only in-frame clones, some missing. The table has around 200,000 clones, 65% to 90% seen once. This sequence joins TRBV5-8 and TRBJ2-1, with 7 bases that match TRBD1. The receptor comes from a human donor in a cohort sampled during active COVID-19. The sample comprised peripheral blood. The CDR3 DNA is TGTGCCAGCAGCACCACCCTGCGGAGACAGGGTTTCCATGAGCAGTTCTTC. Translating it yields CASSTTLRRQGFHEQFF.